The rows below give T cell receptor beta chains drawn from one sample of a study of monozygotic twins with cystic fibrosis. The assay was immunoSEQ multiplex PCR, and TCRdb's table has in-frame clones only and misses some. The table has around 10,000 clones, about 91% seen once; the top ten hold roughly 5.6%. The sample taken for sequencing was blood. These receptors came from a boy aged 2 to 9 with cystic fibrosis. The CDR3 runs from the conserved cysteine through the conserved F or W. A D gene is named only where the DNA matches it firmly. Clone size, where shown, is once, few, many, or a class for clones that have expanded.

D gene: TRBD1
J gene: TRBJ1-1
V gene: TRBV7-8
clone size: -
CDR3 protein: CASSLATGTGRSIGTEAFF
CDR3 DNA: TGTGCCAGCAGCTTAGCAACCGGGACAGGGCGAAGTATAGGCACTGAAGCTTTCTTT

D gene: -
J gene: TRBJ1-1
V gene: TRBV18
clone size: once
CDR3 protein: CASSPISVEAFF
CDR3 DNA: TGTGCCAGCTCACCAATTTCCGTTGAAGCTTTCTTT

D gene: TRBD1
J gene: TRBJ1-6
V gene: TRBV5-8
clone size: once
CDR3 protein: CASSPTGGNSPLHF
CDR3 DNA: TGTGCCAGCAGCCCCACAGGGGGTAATTCACCCCTCCACTTT

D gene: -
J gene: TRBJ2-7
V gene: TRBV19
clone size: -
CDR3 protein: CASSLGGADEQYF
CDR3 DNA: TGTGCCAGTAGCCTAGGGGGGGCCGACGAGCAGTACTTC

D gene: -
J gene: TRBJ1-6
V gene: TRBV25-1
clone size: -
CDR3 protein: CASSGGRGDSYNSPLHF
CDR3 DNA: TGTGCCAGCAGTGGGGGCCGGGGGGACTCCTATAATTCACCCCTCCACTTT

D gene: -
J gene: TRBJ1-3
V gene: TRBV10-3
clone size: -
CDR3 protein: CAIRGGDQGVGNTIYF
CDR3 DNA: TGTGCCATCAGGGGTGGGGATCAGGGAGTTGGAAACACCATATATTTT

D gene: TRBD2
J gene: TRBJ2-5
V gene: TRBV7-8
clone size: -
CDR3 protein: CASSLGPGYSGGGRETQYF
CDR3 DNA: TGTGCCAGCAGCTTAGGGCCCGGTTATAGCGGGGGGGGCCGGGAGACCCAGTACTTC

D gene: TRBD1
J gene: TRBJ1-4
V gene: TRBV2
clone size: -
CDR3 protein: CASRQGGEKLFF
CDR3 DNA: TGTGCCAGCAGACAGGGGGGTGAAAAACTGTTTTTT

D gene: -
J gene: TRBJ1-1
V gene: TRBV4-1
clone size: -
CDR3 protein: CASSRGGANTEAFF
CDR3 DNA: TGCGCCAGCAGCCGGGGGGGGGCGAACACTGAAGCTTTCTTT

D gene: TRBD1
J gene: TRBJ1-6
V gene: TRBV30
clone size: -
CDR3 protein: CAWSLRTGGTSPLHF
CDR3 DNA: TGTGCCTGGAGTTTAAGGACAGGGGGAACATCACCCCTCCACTTT

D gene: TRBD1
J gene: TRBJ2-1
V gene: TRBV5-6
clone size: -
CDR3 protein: CASSPDAGQGGNEQFF
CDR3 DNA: TGTGCCAGCAGCCCGGACGCGGGACAGGGGGGTAATGAGCAGTTCTTC

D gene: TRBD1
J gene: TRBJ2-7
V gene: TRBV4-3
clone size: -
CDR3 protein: CASSQGLGQYEQYF
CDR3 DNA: TGCGCCAGCAGCCAAGGTCTGGGACAGTACGAGCAGTACTTC

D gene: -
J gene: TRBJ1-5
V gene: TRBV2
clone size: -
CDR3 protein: CASRGVYSNQPQHF
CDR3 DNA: TGTGCCAGCCGAGGGGTTTATAGCAATCAGCCCCAGCATTTT

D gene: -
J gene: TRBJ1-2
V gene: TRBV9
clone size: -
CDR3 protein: CASSVNYGYTF
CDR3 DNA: TGTGCCAGCAGCGTTAACTATGGCTACACCTTC

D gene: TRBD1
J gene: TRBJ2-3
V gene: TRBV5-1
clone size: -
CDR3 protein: CASSLGTGRTDTQYF
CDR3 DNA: TGCGCCAGCAGCTTAGGGACAGGGAGGACAGATACGCAGTATTTT

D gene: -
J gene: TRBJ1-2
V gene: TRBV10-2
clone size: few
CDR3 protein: CASRQDGYGYTF
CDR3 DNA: TGCGCCAGCAGGCAGGACGGCTATGGCTACACCTTC

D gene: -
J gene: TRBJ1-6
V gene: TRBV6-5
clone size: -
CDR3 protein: CASSYDSYNSPLHF
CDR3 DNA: TGTGCCAGCAGTTACGACAGCTATAATTCACCCCTCCACTTT

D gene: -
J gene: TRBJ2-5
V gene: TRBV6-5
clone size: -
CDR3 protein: CASSYSSVETQYF
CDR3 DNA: TGTGCCAGCAGTTACTCGTCAGTGGAGACCCAGTACTTC

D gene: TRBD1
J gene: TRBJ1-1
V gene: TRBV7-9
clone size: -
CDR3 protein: CASSGTGWTEAFF
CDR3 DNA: TGTGCCAGCAGCGGGACAGGGTGGACTGAAGCTTTCTTT

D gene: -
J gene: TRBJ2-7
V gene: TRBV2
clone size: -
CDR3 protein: CASSDQTTGIYEQYF
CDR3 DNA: TGTGCCAGCAGTGACCAAACCACAGGGATCTACGAGCAGTACTTC

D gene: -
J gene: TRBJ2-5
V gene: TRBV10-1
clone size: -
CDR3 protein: CATHVRGSQYF
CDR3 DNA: TGCGCCACCCACGTGAGAGGGTCCCAGTACTTC

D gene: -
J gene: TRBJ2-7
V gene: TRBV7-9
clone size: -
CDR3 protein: CASSLVEGMTYEQYF
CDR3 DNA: TGTGCCAGCAGCTTAGTGGAGGGTATGACCTACGAGCAGTACTTC